The clone carrying this TCR beta chain was counted at least ten times. The antigen remains undetermined. The data derive from a study of tumor-infiltrating lymphocytes in primary liver carcinoma. Whole-study context: These patients were men and women whose ages were 30 to 69 years. Every sample contained roughly 3.5 to 8 million productive TCRbeta reads, and these numbers were similar from one tissue type to another.

Germline CDR1 and CDR2: ENHRY and SYGVKD. This CDR3 spans 15 amino acids. The V gene lost 6 bases and the J gene lost 4 bases, with 17 bases spanning the gap. The investigators made TCR beta cDNA from about 510 ng total RNA, using a constant-region primer. Three rounds of nested multiplex PCR with slightly modified ARM-PCR produced TCR beta libraries. Investigators reported that the first two PCR rounds, at 10 cycles each, used TRBV1-TRBV30 forward primers with a C-beta reverse primer. TCRdb used MiXCR to reprocess the multiplex PCR reads, holding one entry per CDR3 protein. The data show roughly 190,000 distinct CDR3 sequences, just under 85% seen once. Overall study findings and caveats: A significantly higher top-250-clone fraction was recorded for tumors than for blood (p = 0.039).

DNA and RNA were both co-extracted from roughly 18-30 mg of bulk tissue that had not been sorted. The study sampled five separate regions from each tumor. Sequenced: tumor tissue from primary liver carcinoma. The TCR comes from a man in his forties with primary liver carcinoma and hepatitis B virus infection. The chain recombines TRBV10-3 with TRBJ2-3; perhaps TRBD2 as D (6 bases). CDR3 in amino acids: CAISPATGAPDTQYF. CDR3 bases: TGTGCCATCAGCCCCGCGACGGGAGCCCCAGATACGCAGTATTTT.